These 23 T cell receptor beta chains were all obtained from the same sample, sequenced in a study of blood T cell repertoires in COVID-19. Some clones are missing from TCRdb's copy, which holds only in-frame ones; the method was immunoSEQ multiplex PCR. The repertoire holds approximately 150,000 clones, with roughly 83% as singletons. Sequencing was carried out using PBMCs or T cells enriched from blood (not recorded which). The receptors shown here come from a man between 65 and 79 years old who had been exposed to COVID-19.

This sequence joins TRBV27 and TRBJ2-3; TRBD2 might be the D (5 bases). Germline CDR1 is MNHEY and CDR2 is SMNVEV (reference sequence). CDR3 length: 13 residues. Trimming cost V 2 bases and J 8 bases, with 11 bases left between them. This CDR3 reads CASSLPSGSTQYF. CDR3 in DNA: TGTGCCAGCAGTTTACCCTCGGGAAGTACGCAGTATTTT.

The chain joins TRBV4-3 to TRBJ2-3; no clear D gene. Trimming shortened V by 3 bases and J by 5 bases, and 9 bases separated the two germline ends. There are 13 residues in the CDR3. The V gene's germline CDR1 is LGHNA and CDR2 YSLEER. The CDR3 region is CASSQGLVDTQYF. CDR3 sequence (DNA): TGCGCCAGCAGCCAGGGTCTAGTAGATACGCAGTATTTT.

V gene TRBV18 combines with J gene TRBJ1-2; a possible D gene is TRBD1 (5 bases). Trimming removed 3 bases from V and 7 bases from J, with 15 bases in between. Germline CDR1 and CDR2: KGHSH and LQKENI. The CDR3 contains 14 residues. The CDR3 loop is CASSPQGSGGGYTF. CDR3 coding DNA: TGTGCCAGCTCACCCCAGGGATCGGGGGGTGGCTACACCTTC.

The chain recombines TRBV6-5 with TRBJ2-1, with TRBD1 matching over 10 bases. CDR1 MNHEY and CDR2 SVGAGI come from the germline V gene. The CDR3 sequence is 15 residues long. After removal of 6 bases from V and 6 bases from J, the junction contained 8 bases not matched to a gene. The CDR3 DNA reads TGTGCCAGCAGAACGACGGGACAGGGGCGCAATGAGCAGTTCTTC. Translation gives CASRTTGQGRNEQFF.

The rearrangement uses TRBV5-6 and TRBJ2-4, with D perhaps matching TRBD2 (7 bases). The CDR3 length is 15 residues. The V end lost 4 bases, the J end lost 0 bases, and 11 bases lay between the germline ends. Germline assignment: CDR1 SGHDT and CDR2 YYEEEE. The CDR3 sequence: CASSPGGLAKNIQYF. Written as DNA, the CDR3 is TGTGCCAGCAGCCCCGGGGGGCTAGCCAAAAACATTCAGTACTTC.

The rearrangement links TRBV9 to TRBJ1-1, with unresolved D. This CDR3 contains 11 residues. Trimming stripped 4 bases from V and 3 bases from J, with 4 bases between. Germline-derived CDR1 and CDR2 are SGDLS and YYNGEE. The CDR3 protein is CASSPDTEAFF. CDR3 nucleotides: TGTGCCAGCAGCCCGGACACTGAAGCTTTCTTT.

The chain has TRBV19 and TRBJ1-2; 8 bases align to TRBD1. V was clipped by 4 bases and J by 4 bases; unmatched bases: 14. CDR3 length: 17 residues. Germline CDR1 is LNHDA and CDR2 is SQIVND (reference sequence). The chain's CDR3 is CASSKAGGFAMAYGYTF. CDR3 nucleotide sequence: TGTGCCAGTAGTAAGGCAGGGGGCTTCGCTATGGCCTATGGCTACACCTTC. Full variable domain (rest looked up from reference TRBV19 and TRBJ1-2): DGGITQSPKYLFRKEGQNVTLSCEQNLNHDAMYWYRQDPGQGLRLIYYSQIVNDFQKGDIAEGYSVSREKKESFPLTVTSAQKNPTAFYLCASSKAGGFAMAYGYTFGSGTRLTVV.

The V and J genes are TRBV7-8 and TRBJ1-6, with D perhaps TRBD1 (5 bases). Germline CDR1 reads SGHVS; CDR2 reads FQNEAQ. The CDR3 has 14 amino acids. Deletions cut 1 base from V and 9 bases from J, with 10 bases between. The CDR3 DNA reads as TGTGCCAGCAGCTTAGGGCAGGGAGGTTCACCCCTCCACTTT. Its protein is CASSLGQGGSPLHF.

J is TRBJ2-7 and V is TRBV18, with TRBD2 as a possible D gene (7 bases). The CDR3 spans 12 residues. Germline values: CDR1 KGHSH, CDR2 LQKENI. V lost 6 bases and J 6 bases, leaving 12 bases between the germline ends. In DNA, the CDR3 is TGTGCCAGCTCGGGGGGGCTGGGCGAGCAGTACTTC. Translated, it gives CASSGGLGEQYF.

The rearrangement uses TRBV19 and TRBJ2-5, with TRBD1 matching 10 bases. The CDR3 loop spans 17 amino acids. Germline CDR1 and CDR2: LNHDA and SQIVND (reference sequence). V trimming: 2 bases; J trimming: 5 bases; junction bases outside the gene matches: 11. CDR3 region: CASSILGTGERGETQYF. CDR3 sequence (DNA): TGTGCCAGTAGTATACTAGGGACAGGGGAGAGAGGGGAGACCCAGTACTTC.

V is TRBV6-5 and J is TRBJ2-7; possible D gene TRBD1, 6 bases. The V end was cut by 4 bases, the J end by 0 bases, with 10 bases between. In germline, CDR1 is MNHEY, CDR2 SVGAGI. CDR3 length: 14 amino acids. In DNA, the CDR3 is TGTGCCAGCAGTTTCAGGGACACCTCCTACGAGCAGTACTTC. It is translated as CASSFRDTSYEQYF.

J is TRBJ1-1 and V is TRBV5-4; 8 nucleotides line up with TRBD1. The CDR3 spans 15 residues. Trimming at V came to 4 bases and at J to 5 bases, leaving 10 bases not matched to a gene. The V gene's germline CDR1 is SGHNT and CDR2 YYREEE (reference sequence). The CDR3 bases are TGTGCCAGCAGCCAAAACAGGGGGGTAACGACTGAAGCTTTCTTT. It yields the protein CASSQNRGVTTEAFF.

In DNA form, the CDR3 reads TGTGCCAGCAGCTACACTCGGGGTGAGCAGTTCTTC. Translated, it gives CASSYTRGEQFF. This chain uses TRBV7-2 with TRBJ2-1; possible D gene TRBD2, 5 bases. Germline lookup yields CDR1 SGHTA and CDR2 FQGNSA. V lost 4 bases and J 9 bases, leaving 10 bases between the germline ends. CDR3 length equals 12 residues.

The chain combines TRBV10-3 with TRBJ2-2, with 8 nucleotides matching TRBD1. This CDR3 region has 14 residues. The junction had 2 bases not matched to a gene; V was cut back by 4 bases and J by 4 bases. Germline V gene lookup returns CDR1 ENHRY and CDR2 SYGVKD. CDR3 nucleotides: TGTGCCATCAGTGCCGGACAGGGCACCGGGGAGCTGTTTTTT. It yields the protein CAISAGQGTGELFF.

The gene calls are TRBV3-1 (or the pseudogene TRBV3-2) and TRBJ1-4; TRBD1 matches at 7 bases. The V gene end was trimmed by 2 bases and the J gene end by 3 bases; junction bases not matched to a gene: 3. CDR1 is LGHDT, CDR2 YNNKEL, per germline (reference sequence). This CDR3 has 15 amino acids. DNA of the CDR3: TGTGCCAGCAGCCAACTCAGGGGGGCTAATGAAAAACTGTTTTTT. It is translated as CASSQLRGANEKLFF.

This clone was observed a few times. The chain recombines TRBV15 with TRBJ1-2, with 7 bases matching TRBD1. Germline values: CDR1 LNHNV, CDR2 YYDKDF (reference sequence). Trimming took 3 bases from V and 4 from J; bases not matched to a gene: 11. The CDR3 length is 16 residues. The CDR3 spells CATSRNVGQARYGYTF. The CDR3 DNA reads as TGTGCCACCAGCAGGAACGTCGGACAGGCCCGCTATGGCTACACCTTC.

The chain carries TRBV6-1 and TRBJ1-4, with TRBD1 identical over 9 bases. Looked up from germline, CDR1 is MNHNS and CDR2 is SASEGT. With 0 bases clipped from V and 3 bases from J, the junction kept 8 bases outside the gene matches. This CDR3 is built from 18 residues. CDR3 loop: CASSEARDRVRPNEKLFF. Here the CDR3 DNA reads TGTGCCAGCAGTGAAGCCCGGGACAGGGTCCGGCCTAATGAAAAACTGTTTTTT.

This sequence joins TRBV6-5 and TRBJ1-3; perhaps TRBD1 as D (5 bases). The CDR3 consists of 15 residues. The V gene's germline CDR1 is MNHEY and CDR2 SVGAGI. V shed 5 bases and J shed 4 bases, with 15 bases lying between them. The CDR3 is CASSQYGARGNTIYF. CDR3 DNA sequence: TGTGCCAGCAGTCAATATGGGGCGCGAGGAAACACCATATATTTT.

The CDR3 DNA reads TGTGCCAGCACATCTGGAACTAGCCCATCCGGGGAGCTGTTTTTT. It is translated as CASTSGTSPSGELFF. The chain employs TRBV27 and TRBJ2-2, with D maybe TRBD2 (6 bases). The V end lost 7 bases, the J end lost 6 bases, and 18 bases lay between the germline ends. The CDR3 consists of 15 residues. The germline V gene encodes CDR1 MNHEY and CDR2 SMNVEV (reference sequence).

The CDR3 DNA reads TGTGCCAGCAGTGTTATAGCGCTAACGAACACCGGGGAGCTGTTTTTT. It is translated as CASSVIALTNTGELFF. The chain employs TRBV6-4 and TRBJ2-2; D perhaps matches TRBD2 (5 bases). CDR3 length: 16 residues. With 4 bases removed from V and 0 bases from J, the gap between germline ends came to 12 bases. Germline CDR1 MRHNA, CDR2 SNTAGT.

The chain uses TRBV27 and TRBJ2-2; 8 positions agree with TRBD1. V was pared by 2 bases and J by 5 bases, with 1 base of the junction left unmatched. The CDR3 covers 14 residues. Per germline, CDR1 MNHEY and CDR2 SMNVEV (reference sequence). CDR3 loop: CASSLGTGTGELFF. The CDR3 DNA sequence: TGTGCCAGCAGTTTAGGGACAGGTACCGGGGAGCTGTTTTTT.

This clone appeared a single time. CDR3 sequence reads: CASSFRSRPRNYGYTF. Here the CDR3 DNA reads TGTGCCAGCAGCTTCCGTTCGAGGCCAAGGAACTATGGCTACACCTTC. The chain employs TRBV5-6 and TRBJ1-2; D unresolved. Trimming took off 2 bases at V and 2 bases at J, with 16 bases between the two ends. The CDR3 sequence is 16 residues long. Germline lookup yields CDR1 SGHDT and CDR2 YYEEEE.

This chain uses TRBV5-1 with TRBJ1-1; D ambiguous. Per the germline V gene, CDR1 is SGHRS and CDR2 is YFSETQ. There are 13 residues in the CDR3. Trimming pared 4 bases from V and 1 base from J, leaving 8 bases between. CDR3 loop: CASSDAGNTEAFF. The CDR3 DNA sequence: TGCGCCAGCAGCGATGCAGGGAACACTGAAGCTTTCTTT.